This T cell receptor beta chain was captured by sequencing in a study of metastatic and nonmetastatic thyroid tumors. The overall study: From malignant and benign thyroid patients, repertoires in blood and in tumor or nodule tissue were compared.

V lost 1 base and J 4 bases, leaving 16 bases between the germline ends. This CDR3 contains 16 residues. CDR1 is SEHNR and CDR2 is FQNEAQ in the germline V gene (reference sequence). Original handling: Clinicopathological groups supplied CDR3 differences that were used to build a distant-metastasis classifier for papillary thyroid cancer. TCRdb re-called clones from the PCR reads using MiXCR. The V and J calls reflect TCRdb's pipeline rather than the authors' work. The data hold around 15,000 clones, with roughly 24% observed a single time. All patients were untreated before thyroid surgery. This clone was detected many times. What it binds is unknown. Study-wide points: It was reported that TCR beta diversity was significantly higher in malignant thyroid tumors than benign nodules, in blood and tumor.

The chain uses TRBV7-9 and TRBJ2-5; perhaps TRBD1 as D (8 bases). The source is a female donor with papillary thyroid cancer or a benign thyroid nodule (not recorded which). Some clones in this sample may be carry-over from other donors' samples. Material: tumor tissue. In DNA form, the CDR3 reads TGTGCCAGCAGCTTAGGGGGGGGACAGGATCGAGAGACCCAGTACTTC. It translates to CASSLGGGQDRETQYF.